This is a list of T cell receptor beta chains from one sample in a study of cytomegalovirus exposure and HLA in healthy donors. Libraries were prepared by immunoSEQ multiplex PCR; TCRdb keeps only in-frame clonotypes and omits some of them. Here the sample spans around 120,000 clones, over 65% being singletons. What was sequenced was PBMCs. Source of these receptors: a female donor in good health and CMV-seropositive. Both conserved end residues are part of each CDR3. A D gene is named only where the DNA matches it firmly. Where a row states a size, it is once, few, many or the class of an expanded clone; other rows omit it.

length: 15; D: TRBD1; size: NA; V: TRBV7-3; J: TRBJ2-2; CDR3: CASSFQGAGTGELFF; DNA: TGTGCCAGCAGCTTTCAGGGGGCCGGCACCGGGGAGCTGTTTTTT
length: 19; D: NA; size: NA; V: TRBV7-8; J: TRBJ1-4; CDR3: CASSRRPSGGLGTNEKLFF; DNA: TGTGCCAGCAGCCGACGGCCCTCGGGAGGGCTTGGGACTAATGAAAAACTGTTTTTT
length: 11; D: NA; size: NA; V: TRBV28; J: TRBJ1-1; CDR3: CASQSRAEAFF; DNA: TGTGCCAGCCAATCCAGGGCTGAAGCTTTCTTT
length: 15; D: TRBD1; size: few; V: TRBV30; J: TRBJ1-1; CDR3: CAWSVPTGMNTEAFF; DNA: TGTGCCTGGAGTGTACCGACAGGGATGAACACTGAAGCTTTCTTT
length: 14; D: NA; size: NA; V: TRBV6-5; J: TRBJ2-7; CDR3: CASSYSRGTYEQYF; DNA: TGTGCCAGCAGTTACTCGCGGGGTACCTACGAGCAGTACTTC
length: 14; D: TRBD2; size: NA; V: TRBV2; J: TRBJ2-7; CDR3: CASTEREGVYEQYF; DNA: TGTGCCAGCACCGAACGGGAGGGAGTATACGAGCAGTACTTC
length: 16; D: TRBD1; size: NA; V: TRBV5-5; J: TRBJ1-1; CDR3: CASSFRDRGMNTEAFF; DNA: TGTGCCAGCAGCTTCCGGGACAGGGGAATGAACACTGAAGCTTTCTTT
length: 13; D: NA; size: NA; V: TRBV10-3; J: TRBJ2-5; CDR3: CAISEKLGETQYF; DNA: TGTGCCATCAGTGAGAAACTAGGGGAGACCCAGTACTTC
length: 15; D: NA; size: NA; V: TRBV11-2; J: TRBJ2-1; CDR3: CASSPVRSSYNEQFF; DNA: TGTGCCAGCAGCCCCGTTCGGAGCTCCTACAATGAGCAGTTCTTC
length: 18; D: TRBD2; size: NA; V: TRBV11-2; J: TRBJ2-2; CDR3: CASNLGLAGGLNTGELFF; DNA: TGTGCCAGCAACCTAGGACTAGCGGGGGGGCTTAACACCGGGGAGCTGTTTTTT
length: 15; D: TRBD1; size: NA; V: TRBV27; J: TRBJ1-5; CDR3: CASSVDRASNQPQHF; DNA: TGTGCCAGCAGTGTTGACAGGGCAAGCAATCAGCCCCAGCATTTT
length: 14; D: NA; size: NA; V: TRBV7-9; J: TRBJ2-5; CDR3: CASSLAGGAETQYF; DNA: TGTGCCAGCAGCTTAGCGGGGGGGGCGGAGACCCAGTACTTC
length: 15; D: TRBD1; size: NA; V: TRBV4-3; J: TRBJ2-7; CDR3: CASSQVGTGGYEQYF; DNA: TGCGCCAGCAGCCAAGTCGGGACAGGGGGCTACGAGCAGTACTTC
length: 13; D: NA; size: NA; V: TRBV2; J: TRBJ1-5; CDR3: CASSESLGGTQHF; DNA: TGTGCCAGCAGTGAATCGCTGGGAGGGACCCAGCATTTT
length: 15; D: TRBD1; size: NA; V: TRBV6-1; J: TRBJ1-1; CDR3: CASGRQGAQNTEAFF; DNA: TGTGCCAGCGGACGACAGGGGGCACAGAACACTGAAGCTTTCTTT
length: 14; D: TRBD1; size: NA; V: TRBV7-9; J: TRBJ2-5; CDR3: CASSPGTVQETQYF; DNA: TGTGCCAGCAGCCCCGGGACAGTTCAAGAGACCCAGTACTTC
length: 17; D: TRBD2; size: few; V: TRBV4-2; J: TRBJ2-3; CDR3: CASSLQVAGGTTDTQYF; DNA: TGTGCCAGCAGCCTTCAAGTAGCGGGAGGGACTACAGATACGCAGTATTTT
length: 15; D: TRBD1; size: NA; V: TRBV2; J: TRBJ2-1; CDR3: CASSRDSPIYNEQFF; DNA: TGTGCCAGCAGCCGGGACAGCCCAATATACAATGAGCAGTTCTTC
length: 15; D: NA; size: NA; V: TRBV6-1; J: TRBJ1-3; CDR3: CASSVESFSGNTIYF; DNA: TGTGCCAGCAGTGTTGAGTCTTTCTCTGGAAACACCATATATTTT
length: 16; D: NA; size: NA; V: TRBV5-1; J: TRBJ2-2; CDR3: CASSFGGAANTGELFF; DNA: TGCGCCAGCAGCTTCGGTGGGGCAGCGAACACCGGGGAGCTGTTTTTT
length: 13; D: TRBD1; size: NA; V: TRBV18; J: TRBJ1-1; CDR3: CASSSRDRVEAFF; DNA: TGTGCCAGCTCAAGCCGGGACAGGGTTGAAGCTTTCTTT
length: 14; D: NA; size: once; V: TRBV10-3; J: TRBJ1-1; CDR3: CAIRSDGGGTEAFF; DNA: TGTGCCATCAGGTCGGACGGTGGGGGGACTGAAGCTTTCTTT
length: 15; D: NA; size: NA; V: TRBV28; J: TRBJ2-5; CDR3: CASSFSVGRQETQYF; DNA: TGTGCCAGCAGTTTTTCTGTGGGGCGGCAGGAGACCCAGTACTTC
length: 14; D: TRBD2; size: NA; V: TRBV2; J: TRBJ2-1; CDR3: CASRERGSYNEQFF; DNA: TGTGCCAGCAGGGAGCGGGGCTCCTACAATGAGCAGTTCTTC
length: 14; D: TRBD1; size: NA; V: TRBV4-1; J: TRBJ1-1; CDR3: CASSHPDRGTEAFF; DNA: TGCGCCAGCAGCCATCCGGACAGGGGAACAGAAGCTTTCTTT
length: 15; D: TRBD1; size: few; V: TRBV5-5; J: TRBJ2-2; CDR3: CASSFFDRGSGELFF; DNA: TGTGCCAGCAGCTTTTTTGACAGGGGGTCCGGGGAGCTGTTTTTT
length: 16; D: NA; size: NA; V: TRBV9; J: TRBJ1-4; CDR3: CASSVGEGATNEKLFF; DNA: TGTGCCAGCAGCGTAGGTGAGGGGGCAACTAATGAAAAACTGTTTTTT
length: 16; D: NA; size: NA; V: TRBV30; J: TRBJ2-3; CDR3: CAWSVGQGRSTDTQYF; DNA: TGTGCCTGGAGTGTCGGGCAGGGTAGGAGCACAGATACGCAGTATTTT
length: 13; D: NA; size: NA; V: TRBV19; J: TRBJ1-1; CDR3: CASSKTRNTEAFF; DNA: TGTGCCAGTAGCAAAACACGGAACACTGAAGCTTTCTTT
length: 18; D: TRBD2; size: few; V: TRBV4-2; J: TRBJ2-7; CDR3: CASSPRSPTSGAPIEQYF; DNA: TGTGCCAGCAGCCCCCGCTCCCCGACTAGCGGAGCCCCGATTGAGCAGTACTTC
length: 16; D: NA; size: NA; V: TRBV5-4; J: TRBJ2-2; CDR3: CASSTNTGLRAGELFF; DNA: TGTGCCAGCAGCACCAATACGGGACTTAGGGCCGGGGAGCTGTTTTTT
length: 16; D: TRBD1; size: NA; V: TRBV7-6; J: TRBJ1-2; CDR3: CASSPSAGTGFYGYTF; DNA: TGTGCCAGCAGCCCCTCGGCCGGGACAGGGTTTTATGGCTACACCTTC
length: 15; D: TRBD1; size: NA; V: TRBV27; J: TRBJ1-5; CDR3: CASTLRQGINQPQHF; DNA: TGTGCCAGCACCCTACGACAGGGGATAAATCAGCCCCAGCATTTT
length: 14; D: NA; size: NA; V: TRBV18; J: TRBJ1-1; CDR3: CASSPPGAQLEAFF; DNA: TGTGCCAGCTCACCACCGGGAGCGCAACTTGAAGCTTTCTTT
length: 17; D: NA; size: NA; V: TRBV19; J: TRBJ2-2; CDR3: CASNFRVGTSNTGELFF; DNA: TGTGCCAGTAATTTCCGCGTAGGGACATCGAACACCGGGGAGCTGTTTTTT
length: 19; D: TRBD2; size: NA; V: TRBV4-1; J: TRBJ2-3; CDR3: CASSQAGLAGGQLADTQYF; DNA: TGCGCCAGCAGCCAAGCGGGACTAGCGGGAGGGCAGCTGGCAGATACGCAGTATTTT
length: 15; D: NA; size: few; V: TRBV29-1; J: TRBJ1-4; CDR3: CSVGDTRTTNEKLFF; DNA: TGCAGCGTTGGGGACACCCGTACAACTAATGAAAAACTGTTTTTT
length: 17; D: TRBD1; size: NA; V: TRBV2; J: TRBJ1-5; CDR3: CASSGGDTGGGNQPQHF; DNA: TGTGCCAGCAGTGGGGGGGACACAGGGGGAGGGAATCAGCCCCAGCATTTT
length: 15; D: NA; size: NA; V: TRBV19; J: TRBJ2-7; CDR3: CASSTTVSGSYEQYF; DNA: TGTGCCAGTAGTACAACGGTCTCAGGCTCCTACGAGCAGTACTTC
length: 15; D: TRBD2; size: NA; V: TRBV5-1; J: TRBJ2-1; CDR3: CASSQTSGGSNEQFF; DNA: TGCGCCAGCAGCCAGACTAGCGGCGGCTCCAATGAGCAGTTCTTC
length: 16; D: TRBD2; size: NA; V: TRBV11-1; J: TRBJ2-3; CDR3: CASSRLAGGPTDTQYF; DNA: TGTGCCAGCAGCCGACTAGCGGGAGGGCCCACAGATACGCAGTATTTT
length: 14; D: TRBD1; size: NA; V: TRBV6-1; J: TRBJ1-4; CDR3: CASRLGQGNEKLFF; DNA: TGTGCCAGCAGGCTGGGACAGGGGAATGAAAAACTGTTTTTT
length: 15; D: NA; size: NA; V: TRBV4-2; J: TRBJ2-3; CDR3: CASSQRYFSTDTQYF; DNA: TGTGCCAGCAGCCAGAGGTACTTTAGCACAGATACGCAGTATTTT
length: 12; D: NA; size: NA; V: TRBV11-2; J: TRBJ2-7; CDR3: CASEGGGYEQYF; DNA: TGTGCCAGCGAGGGGGGGGGCTACGAGCAGTACTTC
length: 16; D: TRBD1; size: NA; V: TRBV7-9; J: TRBJ1-2; CDR3: CASSLVRTGRRDGYTF; DNA: TGTGCCAGCAGCTTAGTCAGGACAGGCCGACGCGATGGCTACACCTTC
length: 14; D: NA; size: few; V: TRBV30; J: TRBJ1-2; CDR3: CAWSWSGVNYGYTF; DNA: TGTGCCTGGAGTTGGTCTGGAGTAAACTATGGCTACACCTTC
length: 14; D: TRBD1; size: NA; V: TRBV2; J: TRBJ2-7; CDR3: CASSGTGWGREQYF; DNA: TGTGCCAGCAGCGGGACAGGGTGGGGGCGCGAGCAGTACTTC
length: 13; D: NA; size: NA; V: TRBV2; J: TRBJ2-7; CDR3: CASSMEGPYEQYF; DNA: TGTGCCAGCAGTATGGAGGGCCCTTACGAGCAGTACTTC
length: 15; D: TRBD1; size: once; V: TRBV7-7; J: TRBJ2-7; CDR3: CASSEPGTGYYEQYF; DNA: TGTGCTAGCAGCGAACCCGGGACAGGGTACTACGAGCAGTACTTC
length: 15; D: TRBD1; size: NA; V: TRBV2; J: TRBJ2-2; CDR3: CASAPQGAGTGELFF; DNA: TGTGCCAGCGCCCCGCAGGGGGCTGGCACCGGGGAGCTGTTTTTT
length: 15; D: TRBD1; size: NA; V: TRBV7-2; J: TRBJ2-3; CDR3: CASSWLGTDTDTQYF; DNA: TGTGCCAGCAGTTGGCTAGGGACAGACACAGATACGCAGTATTTT
length: 16; D: NA; size: NA; V: TRBV5-1; J: TRBJ1-5; CDR3: CASSLGGVEANQPQHF; DNA: TGCGCCAGCAGCTTGGGCGGGGTGGAGGCCAATCAGCCCCAGCATTTT